The next 8 T cell receptor beta chains were all read from a single sample in a study of persistence of HIV-infected CD4 T cells. The immunoSEQ assay was version 4, run in survey mode. Sequencing used immunoSEQ multiplex PCR; TCRdb keeps in-frame clones, though not all of them. This sample has tens of thousands of clones; 65% to 75% occur once, and the top ten carry more than 1.5%. Overlapping HIV-1 Gag 15-mer peptides at 0.85 to 1 ug per peptide per mL were used. CD40L-negative CD69-negative CD45RO-high memory CD4+ T cells were sorted as populations depleted of antigen-responding cells. Their antigens are not known. Source: CD4+ T cells sorted from PBMCs after 18-hour stimulation, taken from a patient who received antiretroviral therapy. These receptors all stem from an adult man with HIV who was CMV-seropositive.

This chain joins TRBV28 and TRBJ1-2; 7 nucleotides line up with TRBD1. Germline V gene data show CDR1 as MDHEN and CDR2 as SYDVKM. V was clipped by 6 bases and J by 6 bases; unmatched bases: 10. The CDR3 is 14 residues long. The CDR3: CASSIQQGRNGYTF. The DNA for the CDR3 is TGTGCCAGCAGCATCCAACAGGGGAGAAATGGCTACACCTTC.

This chain joins TRBV12-3 or TRBV12-4 and TRBJ2-7; weak D call: TRBD2 (6 bases). Trimming left V 8 bases short and J 4 bases short, with 15 bases between. The CDR3 totals 13 residues. The DNA for the CDR3 is TGTGCCAGCCGTCCTGCCGGGGGTTACGAGCAGTACTTC. Its translation is CASRPAGGYEQYF.

The V call is TRBV18, the J call TRBJ1-1; D not resolved. The germline V and J ends were trimmed by 0 bases and 2 bases, with 7 bases remaining between them. Germline CDR1 reads KGHSH; CDR2 reads LQKENI. This CDR3 comprises 14 residues. This CDR3 is CASSPPSSNTEAFF. CDR3 nucleotides: TGTGCCAGCTCACCACCGAGTAGTAACACTGAAGCTTTCTTT.

CDR3 in DNA: TGTGCCAGCAGCTCCGGACAGGGGAATAATGAAAAACTGTTTTTT. It specifies CASSSGQGNNEKLFF. V usage is TRBV11-3 and J usage is TRBJ1-4; the match to TRBD1 covers 9 bases. CDR1 and CDR2 (germline): SGHNT, YENEEA. The CDR3 is 15 amino acids. The V gene end was trimmed by 4 bases and the J gene end by 4 bases; junction bases not matched to a gene: 4.

This chain joins TRBV15 and TRBJ1-5, with D perhaps TRBD1 (6 bases). The V gene's germline CDR1 is LNHNV and CDR2 YYDKDF (reference sequence). The V gene lost 2 bases and the J gene lost 2 bases, with 16 bases spanning the gap. This CDR3 is built from 17 residues. CDR3 sequence: CATSRSPQGLGNQPQHF. The CDR3 nucleotides read TGTGCCACCAGCAGATCCCCCCAGGGGTTGGGCAATCAGCCCCAGCATTTT.

The chain couples TRBV19 to TRBJ2-2; D is unresolved. From germline, CDR1 is LNHDA and CDR2 SQIVND (reference sequence). V dropped 3 bases and J dropped 5 bases, with 13 bases sitting between them. The CDR3 consists of 15 residues. CDR3: CASSISLVLTGELFF. The CDR3 nucleotides are TGTGCCAGTAGTATTAGTTTGGTTTTGACCGGGGAGCTGTTTTTT.

The chain combines TRBV27 with TRBJ2-7; D is tentatively TRBD1 or TRBD2 (5 bases each). CDR3 length: 17 amino acids. V shed 6 bases and J shed 2 bases, with 23 bases lying between them. In germline, CDR1 is MNHEY, CDR2 SMNVEV (reference sequence). DNA for the CDR3: TGTGCCAGCAGCCCTTATTGGGACGAAAGGGATACCTACGAGCAGTACTTC. It specifies CASSPYWDERDTYEQYF.

This clone has just a few counts. J is TRBJ1-5 and V is TRBV28, with D hard to call. CDR1 and CDR2 (germline): MDHEN, SYDVKM. The ends were cut back, 6 bases at V and 8 bases at J, with 14 bases in the middle. This CDR3 has 13 amino acids. CDR3 protein: CASRASGNEPQHF. DNA of the CDR3: TGTGCCAGCAGGGCAAGTGGTAATGAGCCCCAGCATTTT.